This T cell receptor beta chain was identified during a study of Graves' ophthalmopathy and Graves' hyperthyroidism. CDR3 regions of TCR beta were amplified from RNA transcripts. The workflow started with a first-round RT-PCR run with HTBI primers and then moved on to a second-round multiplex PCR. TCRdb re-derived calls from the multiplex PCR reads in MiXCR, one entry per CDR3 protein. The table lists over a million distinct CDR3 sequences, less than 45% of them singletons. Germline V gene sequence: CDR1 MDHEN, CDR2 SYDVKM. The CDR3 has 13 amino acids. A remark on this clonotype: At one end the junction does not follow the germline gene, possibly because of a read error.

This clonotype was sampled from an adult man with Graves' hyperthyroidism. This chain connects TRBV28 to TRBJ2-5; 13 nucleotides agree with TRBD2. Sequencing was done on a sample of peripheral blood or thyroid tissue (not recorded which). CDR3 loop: CASRTSGGPQGHF. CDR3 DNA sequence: TGTGCCAGCCGGACTAGCGGGGGCCCACAAGGTCACTTC. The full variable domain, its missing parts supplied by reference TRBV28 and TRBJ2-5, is DVKVTQSSRYLVKRTGEKVFLECVQDMDHENMFWYRQDPGLGLRLIYFSYDVKMKEKGDIPEGYSVSREKKERFSLILESASTNQTSMYLCASRTSGGPQGHFGPGTRLLVL.